A single T cell receptor beta chain is shown here with its context. This specimen belongs to a study of blood T cell repertoires in COVID-19. TCRdb's copy holds only in-frame clones and misses some; the assay was immunoSEQ multiplex PCR. Among some 200,000 clones listed, roughly four fifths were seen once. The V and J ends lost 3 bases and 4 bases, in that order; junction bases with no gene match: 6. Germline V lookup: CDR1 KGHDR, CDR2 SFDVKD. This CDR3 comprises 15 residues. The rearrangement joins TRBV24-1 to TRBJ2-3; 7 bases match TRBD1. The specimen sequenced was PBMCs or T cells enriched from blood (not recorded which). The receptor's source is a man aged 35 to 55 who had recovered from COVID-19. The CDR3 here is CATSDVGGNADTQYF. The DNA of the CDR3 is TGTGCCACCAGTGATGTAGGGGGCAACGCAGATACGCAGTATTTT.